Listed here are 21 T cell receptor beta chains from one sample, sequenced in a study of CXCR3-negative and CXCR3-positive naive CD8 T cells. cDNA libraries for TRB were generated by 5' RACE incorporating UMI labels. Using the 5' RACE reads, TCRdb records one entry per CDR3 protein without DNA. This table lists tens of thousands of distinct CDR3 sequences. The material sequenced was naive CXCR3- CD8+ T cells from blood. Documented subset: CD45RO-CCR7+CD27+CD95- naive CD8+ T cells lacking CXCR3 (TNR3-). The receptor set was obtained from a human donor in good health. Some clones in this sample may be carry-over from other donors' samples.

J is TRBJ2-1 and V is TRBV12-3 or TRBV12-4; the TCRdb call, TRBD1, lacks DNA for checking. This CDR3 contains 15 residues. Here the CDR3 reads CASGPSGQGSNEQFF.

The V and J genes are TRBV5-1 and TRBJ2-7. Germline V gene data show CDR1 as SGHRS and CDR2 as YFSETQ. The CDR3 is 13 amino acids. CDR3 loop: CASSLAVGDEQYF.

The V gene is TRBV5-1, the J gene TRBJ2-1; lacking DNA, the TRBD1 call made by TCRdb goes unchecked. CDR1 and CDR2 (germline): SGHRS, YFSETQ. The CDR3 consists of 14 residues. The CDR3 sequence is CASSLGQSYNEQFF.

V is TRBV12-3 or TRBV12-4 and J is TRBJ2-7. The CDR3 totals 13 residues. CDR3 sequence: CASSLYGSYEQYF.

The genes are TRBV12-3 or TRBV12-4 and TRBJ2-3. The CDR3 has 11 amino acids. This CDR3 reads CAVQLGHTQYF.

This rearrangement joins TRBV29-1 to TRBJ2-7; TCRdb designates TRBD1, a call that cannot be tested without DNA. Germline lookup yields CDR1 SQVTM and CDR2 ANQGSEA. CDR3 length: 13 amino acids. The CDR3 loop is CSVRGTGSYEQYF.

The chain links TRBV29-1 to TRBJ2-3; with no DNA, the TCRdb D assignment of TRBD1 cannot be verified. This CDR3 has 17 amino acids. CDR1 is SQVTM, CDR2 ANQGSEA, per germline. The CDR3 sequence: CSVEAGWDRGSTDTQYF.

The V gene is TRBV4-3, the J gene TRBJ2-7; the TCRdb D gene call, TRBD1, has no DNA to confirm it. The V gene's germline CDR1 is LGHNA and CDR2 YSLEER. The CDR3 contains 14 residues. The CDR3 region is CASSPGRGAYEQYF.

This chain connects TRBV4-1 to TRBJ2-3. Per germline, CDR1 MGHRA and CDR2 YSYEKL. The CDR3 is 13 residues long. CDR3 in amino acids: CASSQEQGDTQYF.

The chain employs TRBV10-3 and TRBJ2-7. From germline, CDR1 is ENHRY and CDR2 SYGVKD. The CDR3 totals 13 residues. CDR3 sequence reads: CAISVASYYEQYF.

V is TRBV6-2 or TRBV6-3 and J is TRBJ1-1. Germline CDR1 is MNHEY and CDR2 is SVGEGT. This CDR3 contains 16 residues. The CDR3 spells CASSVVLETVNTEAFF.

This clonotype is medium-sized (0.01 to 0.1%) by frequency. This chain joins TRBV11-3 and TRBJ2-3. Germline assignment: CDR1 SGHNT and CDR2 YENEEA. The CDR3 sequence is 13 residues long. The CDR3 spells CASSLATTDTQYF.

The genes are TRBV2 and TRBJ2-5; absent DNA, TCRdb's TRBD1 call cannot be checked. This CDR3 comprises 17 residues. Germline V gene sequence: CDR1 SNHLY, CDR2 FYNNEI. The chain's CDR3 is CASSVSEQERYLETQYF.

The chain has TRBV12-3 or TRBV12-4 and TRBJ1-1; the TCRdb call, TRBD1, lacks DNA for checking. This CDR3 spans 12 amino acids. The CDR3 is CASSRTTDGAFF.

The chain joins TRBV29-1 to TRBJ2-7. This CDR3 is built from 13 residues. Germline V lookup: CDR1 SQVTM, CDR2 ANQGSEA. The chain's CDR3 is CSVRTRGLYEQYF.

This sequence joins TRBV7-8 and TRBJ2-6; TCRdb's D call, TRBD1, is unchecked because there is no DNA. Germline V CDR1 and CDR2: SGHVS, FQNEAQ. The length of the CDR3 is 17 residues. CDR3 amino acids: CASSLVGALAGANVLTF.

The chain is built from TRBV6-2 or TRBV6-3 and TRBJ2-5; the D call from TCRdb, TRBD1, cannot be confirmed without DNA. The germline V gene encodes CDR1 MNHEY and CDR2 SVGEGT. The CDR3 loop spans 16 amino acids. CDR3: CASSYSGRGTQETQYF.

CDR3 loop: CASSLGLSSGNTIYF. The genes are TRBV7-8 and TRBJ1-3. This CDR3 region has 15 residues. Germline V gene data show CDR1 as SGHVS and CDR2 as FQNEAQ.

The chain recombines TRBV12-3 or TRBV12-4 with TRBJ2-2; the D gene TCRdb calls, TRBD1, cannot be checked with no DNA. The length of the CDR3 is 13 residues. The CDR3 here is CAYSGQNTGELFF.

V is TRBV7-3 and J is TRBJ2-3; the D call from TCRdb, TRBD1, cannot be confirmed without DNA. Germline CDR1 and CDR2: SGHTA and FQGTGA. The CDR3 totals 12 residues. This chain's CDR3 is CASSRTGGTQYF.

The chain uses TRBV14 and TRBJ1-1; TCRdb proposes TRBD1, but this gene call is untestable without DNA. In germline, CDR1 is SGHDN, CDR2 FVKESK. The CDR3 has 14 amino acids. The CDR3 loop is CASSQGYRDTEAFF.